One sample yielded the 25 T cell receptor beta chains listed below, sequenced in a study of CD8 T cells in ankylosing spondylitis. No antigen has been identified for these receptors. TCRdb itself ran the 5' RACE reads through MiXCR, one entry per CDR3 protein. The table shows about 540,000 distinct CDR3 sequences, with about 13% occurring only once. Study-wide findings and caveats: Within ankylosing spondylitis blood, a TCR beta motif made up of seven or eight highly homologous variants appeared to be characteristic.

The sample comprised blood, either unsorted or a sorted T cell fraction (not recorded which). These receptors were obtained from a male donor with ankylosing spondylitis.

V and J are TRBV20-1 and TRBJ2-7; D unclear. CDR1 is DFQATT and CDR2 is SNEGSKA in the germline V gene (reference sequence). The V end was cut by 6 bases, the J end by 2 bases, with 11 bases between. This CDR3 comprises 12 residues. The CDR3 bases are TGCAGTGCCCCCGACAAAACCTACGAGCAGTACTTC. It yields the protein CSAPDKTYEQYF.

The chain recombines TRBV20-1 with TRBJ2-3; TRBD2 is a possible D gene (5 bases). Trimming removed 5 bases at V and 0 bases at J, with 9 bases between. CDR3 length equals 13 residues. Germline-derived CDR1 and CDR2 are DFQATT and SNEGSKA (reference sequence). The CDR3 protein is CSAGSRSTDTQYF. In DNA, the CDR3 is TGCAGTGCTGGGAGTCGTAGCACAGATACGCAGTATTTT.

The chain couples TRBV20-1 to TRBJ2-1; maybe TRBD2 (7 bases). In germline, CDR1 is DFQATT, CDR2 SNEGSKA (reference sequence). Between the trimmed V and J ends, which lost 3 bases and 8 bases, there was a span of 17 bases. The CDR3 is made up of 14 amino acids. CDR3 protein: CSASKGEGPHEQFF. The DNA of the CDR3 is TGCAGTGCTAGTAAGGGGGAGGGACCCCATGAGCAGTTCTTC.

This clonotype has just a few counts. As DNA, the CDR3 is TGTGCCAGCAGCCTCGTGAGGGACCACTACGAGCAGTACTTC. This encodes CASSLVRDHYEQYF. The chain combines TRBV7-8 with TRBJ2-7; either TRBD1 or TRBD2 may fit D (5 bases each). Germline-derived CDR1 and CDR2 are SGHVS and FQNEAQ. The CDR3 is 14 amino acids. The V end lost 5 bases, the J end lost 3 bases, and 14 bases lay between the germline ends.

This clonotype was recorded many times. The genes are TRBV11-2 and TRBJ2-1; possibly TRBD1 or TRBD2 for D (5 bases each). Germline V gene lookup returns CDR1 SGHAT and CDR2 FQNNGV. The CDR3 sequence is 12 residues long. V lost 5 bases and J lost 9, with 11 bases in between. As DNA, the CDR3 is TGTGCCAGCAGCCCTCAAGGGACTGAGCAGTTCTTC. It encodes CASSPQGTEQFF. The full variable domain, in which reference TRBV11-2 and TRBJ2-1 provide the parts outside the CDR3, is EAGVAQSPRYKIIEKRQSVAFWCNPISGHATLYWYQQILGQGPKLLIQFQNNGVVDDSQLPKDRFSAERLKGVDSTLKIQPAKLEDSAVYLCASSPQGTEQFFGPGTRLTVL.

This clonotype was detected a few times. V gene TRBV27 combines with J gene TRBJ2-1; 8 bases map to TRBD2. CDR1 MNHEY and CDR2 SMNVEV come from the germline V gene (reference sequence). The CDR3 consists of 15 residues. V shed 7 bases, J shed 8 bases, and the junction held 13 bases outside the gene matches. CDR3 sequence reads: CASTPRVAGIDEQFF. CDR3 DNA: TGTGCCAGCACCCCCCGAGTAGCGGGAATCGATGAGCAGTTCTTC.

The chain carries TRBV20-1 and TRBJ1-5, with D uncertain. The CDR3 loop spans 14 amino acids. From germline, CDR1 is DFQATT and CDR2 SNEGSKA (reference sequence). V gave up 0 bases and J gave up 0 bases, with 6 bases separating them. The CDR3 spells CSARDLTSNQPQHF. In DNA form, the CDR3 reads TGCAGTGCTAGAGATCTCACTAGCAATCAGCCCCAGCATTTT.

The chain is built from TRBV5-1 and TRBJ2-5; D perhaps matches TRBD2 (6 bases). The CDR3 extends over 15 amino acids. Trimming cost V 2 bases and J 2 bases, with 13 bases left between them. CDR1 and CDR2 from the germline V gene are SGHRS and YFSETQ. The CDR3 protein is CASSLGGTSQETQYF. CDR3 bases: TGCGCCAGCAGCTTAGGCGGGACCTCTCAAGAGACCCAGTACTTC.

The chain carries TRBV5-1 and TRBJ2-5; D possibly corresponds to TRBD2 (6 bases). In germline, CDR1 is SGHRS, CDR2 YFSETQ. The CDR3 is 17 amino acids. The V end was cut by 3 bases, the J end by 3 bases, with 21 bases between. CDR3 nucleotides: TGCGCCAGCAGCTCAGGACTATCGCGCCAATGGGAAGAGACCCAGTACTTC. Translated: CASSSGLSRQWEETQYF.

This chain joins TRBV3-1 and TRBJ2-7, with D uncertain. Germline lookup yields CDR1 LGHDT and CDR2 YNNKEL (reference sequence). The V end lost 0 bases, the J end lost 5 bases, and 17 bases lay between the germline ends. The CDR3 has 16 residues. The chain's CDR3 is CASSQDYSPPPHEQYF. CDR3 in DNA: TGTGCCAGCAGCCAAGATTATTCCCCACCCCCCCACGAGCAGTACTTC.

The chain joins TRBV20-1 to TRBJ2-2; 12 nucleotides agree with TRBD2. The CDR3 length is 15 residues. The J segment lost 8 bases and the V segment lost 0 bases, leaving 4 bases of the junction unmatched. Germline CDR1 reads DFQATT; CDR2 reads SNEGSKA (reference sequence). CDR3 in amino acids: CSARDLAGGRGELFF. The CDR3 nucleotides read TGCAGTGCTAGAGATCTAGCGGGAGGGCGGGGGGAGCTGTTTTTT.

This chain links TRBV5-1 with TRBJ2-1; 10 positions match TRBD2. CDR3 size: 15 residues. Germline lookup yields CDR1 SGHRS and CDR2 YFSETQ. Germline trimming cut 2 bases from V and 5 bases from J; bases unmatched to any gene: 4. CDR3 amino acids: CASSFPSGRDNEQFF. CDR3 coding DNA: TGCGCCAGCAGCTTTCCTAGCGGGAGAGACAATGAGCAGTTCTTC. The whole variable domain, filled in from reference TRBV5-1 and TRBJ2-1, reads KAGVTQTPRYLIKTRGQQVTLSCSPISGHRSVSWYQQTPGQGLQFLFEYFSETQRNKGNFPGRFSGRQFSNSRSEMNVSTLELGDSALYLCASSFPSGRDNEQFFGPGTRLTVL.

The chain has TRBV5-1 and TRBJ1-2, with D possibly matching TRBD1 (6 bases). The germline V and J ends were trimmed by 4 bases and 8 bases, with 15 bases remaining between them. CDR1 is SGHRS, CDR2 YFSETQ, per germline. The CDR3 length is 13 residues. The CDR3 bases are TGCGCCAGCAGCCCGGGGACACGCGGAGGCTACACCTTC. Residues: CASSPGTRGGYTF.

This clonotype was detected many times. The chain's CDR3 is CASSLGFGQNTEAFF. Written as DNA, the CDR3 is TGCGCCAGCAGCTTGGGGTTCGGACAGAACACTGAAGCTTTCTTT. The chain joins TRBV5-1 to TRBJ1-1; D possibly corresponds to TRBD1 (5 bases). The CDR3 is 15 residues long. Germline-derived CDR1 and CDR2 are SGHRS and YFSETQ. V was cut by 0 bases and J by 1 base, with 10 bases left in between. The variable domain in full, with the rest retrieved from reference TRBV5-1 and TRBJ1-1, is KAGVTQTPRYLIKTRGQQVTLSCSPISGHRSVSWYQQTPGQGLQFLFEYFSETQRNKGNFPGRFSGRQFSNSRSEMNVSTLELGDSALYLCASSLGFGQNTEAFFGQGTRLTVV.

The genes are TRBV6-2 or TRBV6-3 and TRBJ1-1, with a weak D call TRBD1 (6 bases). Germline V gives CDR1 MNHEY, CDR2 SVGEGT. Deletions cut 0 bases from V and 3 bases from J, with 17 bases between. The CDR3 is 17 amino acids. The CDR3 nucleotides are TGTGCCAGCAGTTACTCCGGACAGTCAATAGCGGACACTGAAGCTTTCTTT. This codes for CASSYSGQSIADTEAFF.

The table lists this clonotype with a few counts. This sequence joins TRBV20-1 and TRBJ1-1; 9 bases are a match to TRBD1. The CDR3 is 13 amino acids. Germline V lookup: CDR1 DFQATT, CDR2 SNEGSKA (reference sequence). After removal of 6 bases from V and 3 bases from J, the junction contained 5 bases not matched to a gene. CDR3 loop: CSALQGADTEAFF. The DNA for the CDR3 is TGCAGTGCACTACAGGGGGCAGACACTGAAGCTTTCTTT.

This chain uses TRBV7-2 with TRBJ2-2; 12 positions match TRBD2. With V trimmed by 5 bases and J by 8 bases, 9 bases remained unmatched. The CDR3 has 16 residues. Per germline, CDR1 SGHTA and CDR2 FQGNSA. The CDR3 is CASSAPGLAGRGELFF. For the CDR3, the DNA is TGTGCCAGCAGCGCGCCGGGACTAGCGGGCCGGGGGGAGCTGTTTTTT.

This clonotype was seen a few times. The V call is TRBV2, the J call TRBJ1-5; D gene ambiguous. CDR1 SNHLY and CDR2 FYNNEI come from the germline V gene. Trimming pared 7 bases from V and 6 bases from J, leaving 13 bases between. This CDR3 has 13 amino acids. The CDR3: CASTAGHGQPQHF. In DNA form, the CDR3 reads TGTGCCAGCACCGCGGGCCACGGTCAGCCCCAGCATTTT. The full variable domain, with the rest looked up from reference TRBV2 and TRBJ1-5, is EPEVTQTPSHQVTQMGQEVILRCVPISNHLYFYWYRQILGQKVEFLVSFYNNEISEKSEIFDDQFSVERPDGSNFTLKIRSTKLEDSAMYFCASTAGHGQPQHFGDGTRLSIL.

This clonotype was detected a few times. The chain links TRBV6-5 to TRBJ2-1; 12 bases match TRBD1. The CDR3 covers 17 residues. V dropped 2 bases and J dropped 4; count of bases not matched to a gene: 6. CDR1 is MNHEY, CDR2 SVGAGI, per germline. DNA of the CDR3: TGTGCCAGCAGTTACGGGGACAGGGGGCGAGGTTACAATGAGCAGTTCTTC. It is translated as CASSYGDRGRGYNEQFF.

The chain couples TRBV12-3 or TRBV12-4 to TRBJ2-7; the match to TRBD1 covers 12 bases. The CDR3 length is 17 residues. V was clipped by 4 bases and J by 3 bases; unmatched bases: 10. The CDR3 region has the DNA TGTGCCAGCAGTTCATCGACCGGGACAGGGGGCCTCTACGAGCAGTACGTC. Its translation is CASSSSTGTGGLYEQYV.

This clonotype was observed a handful of times. CDR3 in amino acids: CASSQGHRANLQETQYF. For the CDR3, the DNA is TGTGCCAGCAGCCAAGGTCACAGGGCGAACCTTCAAGAGACCCAGTACTTC. V gene TRBV4-2 combines with J gene TRBJ2-5, with D perhaps TRBD1 (6 bases). CDR3 length: 17 residues. Germline CDR1 and CDR2: LGHNA and YNFKEQ. Trimming removed 1 base from V and 2 bases from J, with 17 bases in between.

The sample holds a few counts of this clonotype. V is TRBV7-9 and J is TRBJ1-6, with D possibly TRBD1 on 5 matching bases. CDR1 and CDR2 (germline): SEHNR, FQNEAQ (reference sequence). CDR3 length equals 14 residues. Trimming took off 4 bases at V and 6 bases at J, with 10 bases between the two ends. In DNA form, the CDR3 reads TGTGCCAGCAGCTACCGGGGCGCTAATTCACCCCTCCACTTT. This translates into CASSYRGANSPLHF. Combining the CDR3 with reference TRBV7-9 and TRBJ1-6 gives the whole variable domain DTGVSQNPRHKITKRGQNVTFRCDPISEHNRLYWYRQTLGQGPEFLTYFQNEAQLEKSRLLSDRFSAERPKGSFSTLEIQRTEQGDSAMYLCASSYRGANSPLHFGNGTRLTVT.

The V call is TRBV2, the J call TRBJ1-6; 9 nucleotides match TRBD1. The CDR3 totals 14 residues. V shed 2 bases and J 17 bases; nucleotides not matched to a gene: 10. Looked up from germline, CDR1 is SNHLY and CDR2 is FYNNEI. The CDR3 reads CASSENVAGTGIHF. The DNA for the CDR3 is TGTGCCAGCAGTGAAAATGTCGCCGGGACAGGGATCCACTTT.

Only a few counts were recorded for this clonotype. The J gene is TRBJ2-6, the V gene TRBV25-1, with D tentatively TRBD1 or TRBD2 (5 bases each). The CDR3 is made up of 17 amino acids. Trimming stripped 5 bases from V and 2 bases from J, with 16 bases between. The V gene's germline CDR1 is MGHDK and CDR2 SYGVNS. As DNA, the CDR3 is TGTGCCAGCAGTCCGGGGCTCGGGGAAACTGGGGCCAACGTCCTGACTTTC. This codes for CASSPGLGETGANVLTF.

This clonotype has only a few counts. The rearrangement links TRBV5-6 to TRBJ2-7, with unresolved D. V lost 0 bases and J lost 2, with 12 bases in between. Per the germline V gene, CDR1 is SGHDT and CDR2 is YYEEEE. The CDR3 has 15 amino acids. The CDR3 DNA reads as TGTGCCAGCAGCTTGGCAGGCCCCTCAGCCTACGAGCAGTACGTC. Its protein product is CASSLAGPSAYEQYV.